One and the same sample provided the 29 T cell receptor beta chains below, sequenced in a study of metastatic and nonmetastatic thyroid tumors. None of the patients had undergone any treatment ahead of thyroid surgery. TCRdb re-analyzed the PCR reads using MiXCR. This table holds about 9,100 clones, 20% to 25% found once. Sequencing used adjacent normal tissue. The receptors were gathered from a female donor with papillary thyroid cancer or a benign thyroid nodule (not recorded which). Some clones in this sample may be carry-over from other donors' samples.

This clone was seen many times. DNA of the CDR3: TGTGCCAGCAGCCAAGATAAAGGCAGGGTCTATGGCTACACCTTC. Translated: CASSQDKGRVYGYTF. The J gene is TRBJ1-2, the V gene TRBV4-2; maybe TRBD1 (5 bases). Germline lookup yields CDR1 LGHNA and CDR2 YNFKEQ. The CDR3 is 15 amino acids. Trimming took off 0 bases at V and 4 bases at J, with 12 bases between the two ends.

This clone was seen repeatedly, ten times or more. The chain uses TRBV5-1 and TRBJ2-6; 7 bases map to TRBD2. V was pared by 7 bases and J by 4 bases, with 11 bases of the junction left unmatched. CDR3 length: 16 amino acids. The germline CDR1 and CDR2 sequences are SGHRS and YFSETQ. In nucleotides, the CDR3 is TGCGCCAGCTCACGCGGGGGTGGAGGCGGGGCCAACGTCCTGACTTTC. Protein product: CASSRGGGGGANVLTF.

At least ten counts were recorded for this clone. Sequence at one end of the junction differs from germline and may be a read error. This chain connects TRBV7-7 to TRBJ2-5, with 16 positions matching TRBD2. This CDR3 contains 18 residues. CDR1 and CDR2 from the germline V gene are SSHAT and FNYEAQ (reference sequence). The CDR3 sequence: CASSPGLAGGPSERTQYF. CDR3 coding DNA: TGTGCTAGCAGCCCGGGACTAGCGGGGGGGCCCTCGGAGAGGACCCAGTACTTC.

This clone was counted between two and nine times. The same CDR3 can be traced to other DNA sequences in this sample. This chain's CDR3 is CSVEENDRSTDTQYF. The CDR3 coding sequence is TGCAGCGTTGAAGAGAATGACAGGAGCACAGATACGCAGTATTTT. The chain has TRBV29-1 and TRBJ2-3; D is perhaps TRBD1 (6 bases). Per germline, CDR1 SQVTM and CDR2 ANQGSEA. The CDR3 runs 15 residues. Trimming took 0 bases from V and 0 from J, leaving 10 bases between them.

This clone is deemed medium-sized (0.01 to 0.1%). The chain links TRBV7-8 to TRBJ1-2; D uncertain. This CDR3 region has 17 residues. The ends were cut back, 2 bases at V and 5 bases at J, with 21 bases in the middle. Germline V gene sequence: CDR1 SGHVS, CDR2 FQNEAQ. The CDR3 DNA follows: TGTGCCAGCAGCTTACCCGGGGTGGGGTCCTTGGGATATGGCTACACCTTC. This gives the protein CASSLPGVGSLGYGYTF.

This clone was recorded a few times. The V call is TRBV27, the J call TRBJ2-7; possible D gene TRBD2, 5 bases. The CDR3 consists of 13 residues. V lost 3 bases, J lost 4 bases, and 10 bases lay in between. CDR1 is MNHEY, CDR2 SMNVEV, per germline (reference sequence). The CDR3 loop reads CASSLERRYEQYF. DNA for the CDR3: TGTGCCAGCAGTTTGGAACGGAGGTACGAGCAGTACTTC.

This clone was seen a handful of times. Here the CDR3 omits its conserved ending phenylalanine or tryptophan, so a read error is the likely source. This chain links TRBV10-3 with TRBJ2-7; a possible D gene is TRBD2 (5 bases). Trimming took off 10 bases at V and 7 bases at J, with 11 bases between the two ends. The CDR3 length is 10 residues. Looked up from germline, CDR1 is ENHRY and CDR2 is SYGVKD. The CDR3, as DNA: TGTGCCACCCTGTCGGGGGAGCAGTACCTT. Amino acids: CATLSGEQYL.

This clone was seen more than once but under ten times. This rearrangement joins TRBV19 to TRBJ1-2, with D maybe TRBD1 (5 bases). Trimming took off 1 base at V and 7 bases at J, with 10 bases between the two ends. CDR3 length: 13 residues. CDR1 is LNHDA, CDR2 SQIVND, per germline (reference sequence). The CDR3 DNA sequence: TGTGCCAGTAGTATAGGGGGGGATCGTGGCTACACCTTC. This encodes CASSIGGDRGYTF.

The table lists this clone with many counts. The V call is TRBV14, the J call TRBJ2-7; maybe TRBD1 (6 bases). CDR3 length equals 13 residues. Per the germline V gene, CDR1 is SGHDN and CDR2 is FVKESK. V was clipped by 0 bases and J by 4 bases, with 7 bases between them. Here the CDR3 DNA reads TGTGCCAGCAGCCAAGATACAGGGTACGAGCAGTACTTC. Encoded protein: CASSQDTGYEQYF.

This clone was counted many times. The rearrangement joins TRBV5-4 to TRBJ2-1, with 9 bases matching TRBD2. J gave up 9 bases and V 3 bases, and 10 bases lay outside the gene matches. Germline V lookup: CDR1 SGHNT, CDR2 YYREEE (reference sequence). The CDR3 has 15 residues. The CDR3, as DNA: TGTGCCAGCAGCTGGCGTGGCGGGGGGGCCGGTGAGCAGTTCTTC. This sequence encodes CASSWRGGGAGEQFF.

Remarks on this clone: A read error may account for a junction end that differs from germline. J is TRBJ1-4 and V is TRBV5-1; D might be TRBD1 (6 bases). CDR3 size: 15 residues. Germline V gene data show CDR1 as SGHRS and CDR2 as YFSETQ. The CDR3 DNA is TGCGCCAGTAGCTCGACGGACAGAGTCGGTGAAAGACTGTTTTTT. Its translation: CASSSTDRVGERLFF.

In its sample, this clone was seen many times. This chain's CDR3 is CASRPRASGGLRETQYF. For the CDR3, the DNA is TGCGCCAGCAGGCCGAGGGCTAGCGGGGGCTTAAGGGAGACCCAGTACTTC. The chain employs TRBV5-1 and TRBJ2-5, with 10 bases identical to TRBD2. There are 17 residues in the CDR3. V trimming: 5 bases; J trimming: 5 bases; junction bases outside the gene matches: 15. Germline V gene data show CDR1 as SGHRS and CDR2 as YFSETQ.

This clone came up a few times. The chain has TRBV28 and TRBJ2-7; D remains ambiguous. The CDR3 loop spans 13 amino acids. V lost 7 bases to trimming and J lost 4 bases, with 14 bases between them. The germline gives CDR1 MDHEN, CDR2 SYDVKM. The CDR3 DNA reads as TGTGCCAGCAATGGACCTCCCCCGTACGAGCAGTACTTC. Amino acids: CASNGPPPYEQYF.

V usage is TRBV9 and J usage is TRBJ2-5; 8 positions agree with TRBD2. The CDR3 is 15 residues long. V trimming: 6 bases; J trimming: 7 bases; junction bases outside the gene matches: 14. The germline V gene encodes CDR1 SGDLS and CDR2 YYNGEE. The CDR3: CASTPSALAAGTQYF. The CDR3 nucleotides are TGTGCCAGCACCCCAAGCGCACTAGCGGCAGGGACCCAGTACTTC.

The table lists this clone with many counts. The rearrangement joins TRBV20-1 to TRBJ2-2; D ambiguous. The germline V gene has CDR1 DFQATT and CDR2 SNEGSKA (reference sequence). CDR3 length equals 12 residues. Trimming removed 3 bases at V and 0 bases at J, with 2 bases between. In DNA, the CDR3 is TGCAGTGCTAGTTCGAACACCGGGGAGCTGTTTTTT. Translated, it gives CSASSNTGELFF.

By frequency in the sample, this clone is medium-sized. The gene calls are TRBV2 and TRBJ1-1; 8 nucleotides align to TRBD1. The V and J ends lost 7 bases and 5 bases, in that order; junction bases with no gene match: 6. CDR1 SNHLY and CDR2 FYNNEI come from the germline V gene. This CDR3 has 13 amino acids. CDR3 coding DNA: TGTGCCAGCAACCTACAGGGGGGAACTGAAGCTTTCTTT. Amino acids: CASNLQGGTEAFF.

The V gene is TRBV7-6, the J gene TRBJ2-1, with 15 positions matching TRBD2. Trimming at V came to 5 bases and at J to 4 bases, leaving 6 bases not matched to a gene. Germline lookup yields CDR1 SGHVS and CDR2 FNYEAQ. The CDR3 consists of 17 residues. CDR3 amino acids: CASSHGTSGGIYNEQFF. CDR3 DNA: TGTGCCAGCAGCCACGGGACTAGCGGGGGGATATACAATGAGCAGTTCTTC.

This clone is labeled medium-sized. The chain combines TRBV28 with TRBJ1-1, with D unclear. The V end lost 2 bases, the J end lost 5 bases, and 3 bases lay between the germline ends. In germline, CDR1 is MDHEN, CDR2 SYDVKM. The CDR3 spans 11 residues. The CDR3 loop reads CASSLGTEAFF. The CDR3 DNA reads TGTGCCAGCAGTTTAGGGACTGAAGCTTTCTTT.

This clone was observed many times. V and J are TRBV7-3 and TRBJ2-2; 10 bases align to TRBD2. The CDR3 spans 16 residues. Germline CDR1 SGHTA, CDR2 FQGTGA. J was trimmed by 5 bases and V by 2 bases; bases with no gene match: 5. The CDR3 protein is CASSLALAGATGELFF. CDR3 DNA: TGTGCCAGCAGCTTAGCCCTAGCGGGAGCGACCGGGGAGCTGTTTTTT.

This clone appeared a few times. The CDR3 is CASSFPTSGGREETQYF. DNA of the CDR3: TGTGCCAGCAGTTTCCCGACTAGCGGGGGAAGGGAAGAGACCCAGTACTTC. V gene TRBV27 combines with J gene TRBJ2-5, with TRBD2 identical over 12 bases. Losses at the gene ends were 3 bases for V and 3 bases for J; bases not matched to a gene: 8. This CDR3 contains 17 residues. CDR1 is MNHEY and CDR2 is SMNVEV in the germline V gene (reference sequence).

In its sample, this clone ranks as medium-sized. The CDR3 spells CASIRENTGELFF. CDR3 DNA sequence: TGTGCCAGCATCCGTGAGAACACCGGGGAGCTGTTTTTT. The chain links TRBV2 to TRBJ2-2, with D unclear. The CDR3 covers 13 residues. V lost 7 bases and J lost 1, with 7 bases in between. Germline V gives CDR1 SNHLY, CDR2 FYNNEI.

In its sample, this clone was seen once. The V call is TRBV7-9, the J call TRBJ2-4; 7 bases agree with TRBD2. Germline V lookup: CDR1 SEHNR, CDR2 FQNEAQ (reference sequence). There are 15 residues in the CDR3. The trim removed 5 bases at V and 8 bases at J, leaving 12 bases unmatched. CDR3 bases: TGTGCCAGCAGCCCCTCTGGGCAGGGAGGGGACATTCAGTACTTC. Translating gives CASSPSGQGGDIQYF.

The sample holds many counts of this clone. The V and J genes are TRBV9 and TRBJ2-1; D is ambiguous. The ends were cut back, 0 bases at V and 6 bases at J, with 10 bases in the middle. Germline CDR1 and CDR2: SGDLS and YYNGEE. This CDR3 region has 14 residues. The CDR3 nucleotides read TGTGCCAGCAGCGTAGCTTTACTGTCCAATGAGCAGTTCTTC. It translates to CASSVALLSNEQFF.

CDR3 loop: CASSETAIEAYGYTF. In DNA, the CDR3 is TGTGCCAGCAGTGAGACAGCGATTGAAGCCTATGGCTACACCTTC. This chain links TRBV6-1 with TRBJ1-2; maybe TRBD1 (5 bases). The CDR3 extends over 15 amino acids. Germline CDR1 and CDR2: MNHNS and SASEGT. V was pared by 3 bases and J by 4 bases, with 15 bases between.

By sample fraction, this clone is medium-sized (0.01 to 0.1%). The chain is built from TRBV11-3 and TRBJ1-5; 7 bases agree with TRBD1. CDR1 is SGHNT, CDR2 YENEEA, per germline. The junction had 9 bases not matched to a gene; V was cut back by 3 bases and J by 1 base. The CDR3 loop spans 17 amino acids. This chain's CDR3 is CASSLPPAGGSNQPQHF. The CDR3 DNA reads TGTGCCAGCAGCTTGCCTCCTGCAGGGGGAAGCAATCAGCCCCAGCATTTT. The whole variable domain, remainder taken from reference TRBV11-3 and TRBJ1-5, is EAGVVQSPRYKIIEKKQPVAFWCNPISGHNTLYWYLQNLGQGPELLIRYENEEAVDDSQLPKDRFSAERLKGVDSTLKIQPAELGDSAVYLCASSLPPAGGSNQPQHFGDGTRLSIL.

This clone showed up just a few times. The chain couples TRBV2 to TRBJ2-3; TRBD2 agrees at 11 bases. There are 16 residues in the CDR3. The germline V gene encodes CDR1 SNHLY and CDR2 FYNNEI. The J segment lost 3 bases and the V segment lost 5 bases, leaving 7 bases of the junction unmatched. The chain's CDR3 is CASSRLAGGLTDTQYF. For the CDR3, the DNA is TGTGCCAGCAGTCGGCTAGCGGGAGGCTTGACAGATACGCAGTATTTT. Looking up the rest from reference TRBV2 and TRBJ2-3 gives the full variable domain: EPEVTQTPSHQVTQMGQEVILRCVPISNHLYFYWYRQILGQKVEFLVSFYNNEISEKSEIFDDQFSVERPDGSNFTLKIRSTKLEDSAMYFCASSRLAGGLTDTQYFGPGTRLTVL.

Written as DNA, the CDR3 is TGTGCCAGCAGCTTAGTGCGAGCGGAGGGCACAGATACGCAGTATTTT. Translated, it gives CASSLVRAEGTDTQYF. V gene TRBV11-1 combines with J gene TRBJ2-3; maybe TRBD2 (5 bases). CDR1 is SGHAT, CDR2 FQDESV, per germline (reference sequence). This CDR3 contains 16 residues. V shed 1 base and J shed 1 base, with 12 bases lying between them.

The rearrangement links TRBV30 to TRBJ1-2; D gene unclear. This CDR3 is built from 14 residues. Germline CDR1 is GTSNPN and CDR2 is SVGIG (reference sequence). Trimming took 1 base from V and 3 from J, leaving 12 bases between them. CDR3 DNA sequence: TGTGCCTGGAGTGCGACAATGGGCCACTATGGCTACACCTTC. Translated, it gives CAWSATMGHYGYTF.

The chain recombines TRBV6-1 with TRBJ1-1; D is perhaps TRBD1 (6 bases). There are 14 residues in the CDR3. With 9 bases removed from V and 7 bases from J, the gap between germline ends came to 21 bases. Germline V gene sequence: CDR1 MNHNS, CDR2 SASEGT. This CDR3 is CASSDRLRESEAFF. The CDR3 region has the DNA TGTGCCAGTTCCGACAGGTTGAGGGAAAGTGAAGCTTTCTTT.